This TCR beta chain was documented in a study of blood T cell repertoires in COVID-19. As for the study in general: COVID-19 samples collected from the United States, Italy and Spain covered acute and convalescent phases. From T cells, B-cell-depleted T cells, or PBMCs came the material, which was cDNA or gDNA.

Germline V gene data show CDR1 as ENHRY and CDR2 as SYGVKD. This CDR3 is 14 amino acids long. Trimming stripped 3 bases from V and 6 bases from J, with 13 bases between. Participants' own reports of clinical history determined their cohort assignment. Source study methods: Amplification from reference gene primers served as the basis for estimated nucleated cell counts. Produced via immunoSEQ multiplex PCR; TCRdb's table is partial and in-frame only. V, J and clone size were drawn from that table, and D and trimming were deduced from the DNA. This sample has fewer than 200,000 clones, with over 75% found just once.

This TCR came from a human donor with acute COVID-19. The donor label of this sample is uncertain. This chain links TRBV10-3 with TRBJ2-3; weak D call: TRBD1 (5 bases). The sample comprised PBMCs or T cells enriched from blood (not recorded which). The CDR3 reads CAISDRQPGDTQYF. The CDR3 region has the DNA TGTGCCATCAGTGATAGACAGCCGGGCGATACGCAGTATTTT.